These 27 T cell receptor beta chains were sequenced from one sample in a study of cytomegalovirus exposure and HLA in healthy donors. The PCR ran on 60 Vbeta and 13 Jbeta primers. Sequencing used immunoSEQ multiplex PCR; TCRdb keeps in-frame clones, though not all of them. The data hold over 70,000 clones, with nearly 80% observed a single time. The sequencing sample was made of PBMCs. These receptors were taken from a woman aged 45-60 years in good health and CMV-seropositive.

This rearrangement joins TRBV5-6 to TRBJ2-1, with D unclear. Germline V CDR1 and CDR2: SGHDT, YYEEEE. V was pared by 0 bases and J by 9 bases, with 7 bases between. The CDR3 spans 12 residues. This CDR3 is CASSLASREQFF. DNA for the CDR3: TGTGCCAGCAGCTTGGCGTCCCGTGAGCAGTTCTTC.

This rearrangement joins TRBV19 to TRBJ1-1, with TRBD1 identical over 7 bases. Germline V gene sequence: CDR1 LNHDA, CDR2 SQIVND (reference sequence). After removal of 5 bases from V and 6 bases from J, the junction contained 9 bases not matched to a gene. This CDR3 is 14 amino acids long. The CDR3 nucleotides read TGTGCCAGTAGTCCGTGGACAGGCAATGCTGAAGCTTTCTTT. Protein sequence: CASSPWTGNAEAFF.

The count of this clone is one. The gene calls are TRBV5-1 and TRBJ1-1; 8 positions agree with TRBD1. CDR3 length: 14 amino acids. J lost 4 bases, V lost 6 bases, and 8 bases had no gene match. Germline V gene sequence: CDR1 SGHRS, CDR2 YFSETQ. The CDR3 coding sequence is TGCGCCAGCACCCCGGACAGGGCGGGCACTGAAGCTTTCTTT. Translation: CASTPDRAGTEAFF.

This clone has just one count. This rearrangement joins TRBV6-6 to TRBJ1-1; 9 bases line up with TRBD1. The CDR3 contains 14 residues. Germline CDR1 MNHNY, CDR2 SVGAGI (reference sequence). Trimming cost V 6 bases and J 1 base; bases outside gene matches: 3. In DNA, the CDR3 is TGTGCCAGCAGCCAGGGACAGGGGAACACTGAAGCTTTCTTT. Protein: CASSQGQGNTEAFF.

This clone has just a few counts. The chain uses TRBV11-3 and TRBJ2-4, with TRBD2 as a possible D gene (5 bases). The CDR3 spans 18 residues. V shed 0 bases and J shed 0 bases, with 15 bases lying between them. Germline V lookup: CDR1 SGHNT, CDR2 YENEEA. CDR3 in amino acids: CASSLDQGGMRAKNIQYF. CDR3 sequence (DNA): TGTGCCAGCAGCTTAGATCAAGGAGGAATGAGAGCCAAAAACATTCAGTACTTC.

The gene calls are TRBV2 and TRBJ1-4; the match to TRBD1 covers 7 bases. The CDR3 is 15 amino acids. V was clipped by 7 bases and J by 2 bases; unmatched bases: 7. In germline, CDR1 is SNHLY, CDR2 FYNNEI. CDR3 residues: CASTEQGTTNEKLFF. In DNA form, the CDR3 reads TGTGCCAGCACCGAACAGGGGACCACTAATGAAAAACTGTTTTTT.

This clone was recorded once. The rearrangement joins TRBV11-2 to TRBJ2-1; 13 bases agree with TRBD2. The CDR3 consists of 16 residues. Germline CDR1 reads SGHAT; CDR2 reads FQNNGV. Trimming removed 6 bases from V and 4 bases from J; junction bases left unmatched: 6. The CDR3 coding sequence is TGTGCCAGCAGTCCGACTAGCGGGGGGCTATACAATGAGCAGTTCTTC. Its translation: CASSPTSGGLYNEQFF.

The V and J genes are TRBV5-4 and TRBJ2-1; perhaps TRBD1 as D (5 bases). Looked up from germline, CDR1 is SGHNT and CDR2 is YYREEE (reference sequence). V lost 1 base to trimming and J lost 5 bases, with 13 bases between them. The CDR3 sequence is 15 residues long. CDR3 protein: CASSLRTSENNEQFF. The CDR3 region has the DNA TGTGCCAGCAGCTTGAGGACATCAGAAAACAATGAGCAGTTCTTC.

The genes are TRBV30 and TRBJ2-7, with TRBD2 as a possible D gene (6 bases). This CDR3 is built from 14 residues. Trimming removed 4 bases at V and 0 bases at J, with 13 bases between. Germline CDR1 and CDR2: GTSNPN and SVGIG (reference sequence). The CDR3 bases are TGTGCCTGGAATCCCGACGGGAGCTCCTACGAGCAGTACTTC. It specifies CAWNPDGSSYEQYF.

The chain carries TRBV6-6 and TRBJ2-2; D unclear. Germline assignment: CDR1 MNHNY and CDR2 SVGAGI (reference sequence). The V and J ends lost 7 bases and 6 bases respectively, with 12 bases between them. This CDR3 contains 13 residues. The CDR3 is CASKSFGSGELFF. CDR3 sequence (DNA): TGTGCCAGCAAATCATTCGGGTCCGGGGAGCTGTTTTTT.

The chain employs TRBV6-5 and TRBJ1-4, with D hard to call. This CDR3 has 12 amino acids. Germline CDR1 MNHEY, CDR2 SVGAGI. The V end lost 6 bases, the J end lost 4 bases, and 6 bases lay between the germline ends. The CDR3 DNA is TGTGCCAGCAGACAGCATAATGAAAAACTGTTTTTT. This gives the protein CASRQHNEKLFF.

The gene calls are TRBV19 and TRBJ1-5; D perhaps matches TRBD1 (5 bases). Trimming left V 2 bases short and J 7 bases short, with 12 bases between. CDR1 and CDR2 from the germline V gene are LNHDA and SQIVND (reference sequence). The CDR3 sequence is 14 residues long. CDR3 in DNA: TGTGCCAGTAGTATATCTCCAGGGAACCAGCCCCAGCATTTT. Translated, it gives CASSISPGNQPQHF.

The chain is built from TRBV15 and TRBJ2-1, with D maybe TRBD2 (5 bases). Per germline, CDR1 LNHNV and CDR2 YYDKDF (reference sequence). Trimming cost V 8 bases and J 4 bases, with 12 bases left between them. The CDR3 contains 13 residues. The chain's CDR3 is CATGEGYYNEQFF. The CDR3 DNA is TGTGCCACCGGAGAGGGTTATTACAATGAGCAGTTCTTC.

This chain uses TRBV7-3 with TRBJ2-1, with 13 nucleotides matching TRBD2. Germline V gene lookup returns CDR1 SGHTA and CDR2 FQGTGA. V gave up 1 base and J gave up 5 bases; unmatched junction bases: 5. This CDR3 spans 17 amino acids. This CDR3 reads CASSLSFGTSGDNEQFF. CDR3 DNA sequence: TGTGCCAGCAGCTTAAGTTTCGGGACTAGCGGGGACAATGAGCAGTTCTTC.

This clone was found a few times. The chain links TRBV5-1 to TRBJ2-1; TRBD2 matches 11 bases. After removal of 1 base from V and 7 bases from J, the junction contained 7 bases not matched to a gene. The CDR3 spans 16 residues. CDR1 SGHRS and CDR2 YFSETQ come from the germline V gene. CDR3 residues: CASSLTGLAGINEQFF. Written as DNA, the CDR3 is TGCGCCAGCAGCTTGACTGGACTAGCGGGTATAAATGAGCAGTTCTTC.

This clone was counted between two and nine times. The DNA for the CDR3 is TGTGCCAGCAGTTCCCAGGGACTAGCGGGGGGGCTTGGAGGGACAGATACGCAGTATTTT. It specifies CASSSQGLAGGLGGTDTQYF. The V and J genes are TRBV13 and TRBJ2-3; 16 positions agree with TRBD2. Germline-derived CDR1 and CDR2 are PRHDT and FYEKMQ (reference sequence). The CDR3 spans 20 residues. J was trimmed by 3 bases and V by 6 bases; bases with no gene match: 15.

This rearrangement joins TRBV5-4 to TRBJ2-2; a possible D gene is TRBD2 (6 bases). Trimming left V 0 bases short and J 3 bases short, with 15 bases between. Germline CDR1 reads SGHNT; CDR2 reads YYREEE (reference sequence). The CDR3 is 17 residues long. The CDR3 DNA reads TGTGCCAGCAGCTTGGATGATAGGGACTCCTACACCGGGGAGCTGTTTTTT. Protein sequence: CASSLDDRDSYTGELFF.

The chain has TRBV6-6 and TRBJ2-3, with TRBD2 as a possible D gene (5 bases). The CDR3 sequence is 13 residues long. V lost 2 bases to trimming and J lost 3 bases, with 6 bases between them. Germline CDR1 reads MNHNY; CDR2 reads SVGAGI (reference sequence). The CDR3 loop is CASSYPGTDTQYF. The CDR3 coding sequence is TGTGCCAGCAGTTACCCGGGGACAGATACGCAGTATTTT.

The CDR3 DNA reads TGTGCCATCAGTTCTGCCCCCCGGGGGAATTCACCCCTCCACTTT. Protein sequence: CAISSAPRGNSPLHF. The V call is TRBV10-3, the J call TRBJ1-6; D is perhaps TRBD1 (5 bases). The CDR3 extends over 15 amino acids. The germline CDR1 and CDR2 sequences are ENHRY and SYGVKD. Trimming took 5 bases from V and 7 from J, leaving 15 bases between them.

The chain couples TRBV10-1 to TRBJ2-5; tentative D call: TRBD1 (6 bases). V lost 1 base, J lost 7 bases, and 10 bases lay in between. The CDR3 runs 13 residues. Looked up from germline, CDR1 is WNHNN and CDR2 is SYGVQD (reference sequence). The CDR3 DNA reads as TGCGCCAGCAGTGAGTACGGCAGGGGGACCCAGTACTTC. Encoded protein: CASSEYGRGTQYF.

In DNA, the CDR3 is TGTGCCAGCTCGCCTTTGGAGGGGAATGAGCAGTTCTTC. Protein sequence: CASSPLEGNEQFF. J is TRBJ2-1 and V is TRBV18; D possibly corresponds to TRBD2 (6 bases). The CDR3 has 13 residues. Trimming removed 6 bases at V and 7 bases at J, with 13 bases between. CDR1 is KGHSH, CDR2 LQKENI, per germline.

J is TRBJ2-1 and V is TRBV30; D is undetermined. Germline CDR1 is GTSNPN and CDR2 is SVGIG (reference sequence). The CDR3 has 13 amino acids. Trimming pared 4 bases from V and 2 bases from J, leaving 9 bases between. The CDR3 coding sequence is TGTGCCTGGAACGGTGACACCTACAATGAGCAGTTCTTC. Its protein product is CAWNGDTYNEQFF. Full variable domain (rest looked up from reference TRBV30 and TRBJ2-1): SQTIHQWPATLVQPVGSPLSLECTVEGTSNPNLYWYRQAAGRGLQLLFYSVGIGQISSEVPQNLSASRPQDRQFILSSKKLLLSDSGFYLCAWNGDTYNEQFFGPGTRLTVL.

The chain is built from TRBV27 and TRBJ1-4; D is unresolved. The V gene's germline CDR1 is MNHEY and CDR2 SMNVEV (reference sequence). The ends were cut back, 5 bases at V and 0 bases at J, with 16 bases in the middle. This CDR3 spans 17 amino acids. CDR3 DNA: TGTGCCAGCAGTCCGAACTACCGTGGTGCAACTAATGAAAAACTGTTTTTT. It encodes CASSPNYRGATNEKLFF.

V and J are TRBV4-1 and TRBJ1-1; perhaps TRBD1 as D (6 bases). Trimming pared 4 bases from V and 6 bases from J, leaving 15 bases between. The CDR3 runs to 14 residues. Germline V lookup: CDR1 MGHRA, CDR2 YSYEKL. CDR3 DNA sequence: TGCGCCAGCAGCCTCGGGACAATTGCTTCTGAAGCTTTCTTT. Its protein is CASSLGTIASEAFF.

This chain connects TRBV5-6 to TRBJ1-5; D may be TRBD1 (6 bases). The V end lost 4 bases, the J end lost 1 base, and 12 bases lay between the germline ends. CDR3 length: 15 amino acids. Per the germline V gene, CDR1 is SGHDT and CDR2 is YYEEEE. CDR3: CASSKQGLSNQPQHF. The DNA for the CDR3 is TGTGCCAGCAGCAAACAGGGATTAAGCAATCAGCCCCAGCATTTT.

V gene TRBV29-1 combines with J gene TRBJ2-3; D gene uncertain. The CDR3 has 12 amino acids. CDR1 is SQVTM, CDR2 ANQGSEA, per germline. The V end lost 0 bases, the J end lost 2 bases, and 3 bases lay between the germline ends. In nucleotides, the CDR3 is TGCAGCGTTGAAGACTTCACAGATACGCAGTATTTT. Protein product: CSVEDFTDTQYF.

The CDR3 bases are TGTGCCAGCAGCCCCACCCAGACAGGGGTGAACACTGAAGCTTTCTTT. Translating it yields CASSPTQTGVNTEAFF. The gene calls are TRBV7-8 and TRBJ1-1; 8 bases map to TRBD1. The V and J ends lost 5 bases and 0 bases, in that order; junction bases with no gene match: 8. The CDR3 sequence is 16 residues long. Germline V gene data show CDR1 as SGHVS and CDR2 as FQNEAQ.